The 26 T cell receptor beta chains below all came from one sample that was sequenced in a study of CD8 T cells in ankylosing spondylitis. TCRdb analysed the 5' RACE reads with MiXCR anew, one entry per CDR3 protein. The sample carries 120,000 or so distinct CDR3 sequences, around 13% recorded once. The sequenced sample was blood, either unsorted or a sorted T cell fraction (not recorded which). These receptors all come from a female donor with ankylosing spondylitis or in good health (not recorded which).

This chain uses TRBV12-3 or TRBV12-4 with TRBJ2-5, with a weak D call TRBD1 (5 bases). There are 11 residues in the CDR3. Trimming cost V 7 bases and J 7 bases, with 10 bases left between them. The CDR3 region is CASISQGTQYF. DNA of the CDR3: TGTGCCAGCATATCCCAGGGGACCCAGTACTTC.

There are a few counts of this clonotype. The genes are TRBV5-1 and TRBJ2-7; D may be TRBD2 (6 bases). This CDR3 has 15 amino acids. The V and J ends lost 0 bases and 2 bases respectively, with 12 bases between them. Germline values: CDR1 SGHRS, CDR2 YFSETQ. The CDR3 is CASSLVTGEPYEQYF. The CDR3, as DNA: TGCGCCAGCAGCTTGGTTACGGGGGAACCCTACGAGCAGTACTTC.

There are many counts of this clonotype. The DNA of the CDR3 is TGTGCCAGCAGCTTGAGGGGACAGGGCTACAATGAGCAGTTCTTC. Protein sequence: CASSLRGQGYNEQFF. V usage is TRBV7-9 and J usage is TRBJ2-1; 9 bases fit TRBD1. CDR1 and CDR2 (germline): SEHNR, FQNEAQ (reference sequence). V lost 3 bases and J lost 3; bases outside the gene matches: 3. The CDR3 totals 15 residues.

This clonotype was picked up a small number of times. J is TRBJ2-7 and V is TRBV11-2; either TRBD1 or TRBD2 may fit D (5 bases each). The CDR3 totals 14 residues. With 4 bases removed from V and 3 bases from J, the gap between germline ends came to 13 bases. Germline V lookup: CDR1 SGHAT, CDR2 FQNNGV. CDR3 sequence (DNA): TGTGCCAGCAGCTCCCTTTCGGGACGCTACGAGCAGTACTTC. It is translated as CASSSLSGRYEQYF.

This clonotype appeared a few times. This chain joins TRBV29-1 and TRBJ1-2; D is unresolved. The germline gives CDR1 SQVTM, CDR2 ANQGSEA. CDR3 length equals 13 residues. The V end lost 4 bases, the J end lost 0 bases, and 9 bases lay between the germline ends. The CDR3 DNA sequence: TGCAGCGTTGCCGACTCAGCTAACTATGGCTACACCTTC. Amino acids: CSVADSANYGYTF.

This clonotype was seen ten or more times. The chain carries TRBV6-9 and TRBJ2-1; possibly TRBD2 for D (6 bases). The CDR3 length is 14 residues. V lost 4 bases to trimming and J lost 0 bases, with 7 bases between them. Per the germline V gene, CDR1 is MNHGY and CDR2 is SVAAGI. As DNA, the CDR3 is TGTGCCAGCAGTTTCGGGAGCTCCTACAATGAGCAGTTCTTC. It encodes CASSFGSSYNEQFF.

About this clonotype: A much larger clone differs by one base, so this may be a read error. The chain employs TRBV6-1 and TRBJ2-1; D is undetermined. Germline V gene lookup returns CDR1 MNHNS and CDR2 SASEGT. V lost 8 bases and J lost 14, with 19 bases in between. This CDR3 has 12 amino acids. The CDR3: CASGATRDQEFF. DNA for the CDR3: TGTGCCAGCGGTGCGACGAGAGATCAGGAGTTCTTC.

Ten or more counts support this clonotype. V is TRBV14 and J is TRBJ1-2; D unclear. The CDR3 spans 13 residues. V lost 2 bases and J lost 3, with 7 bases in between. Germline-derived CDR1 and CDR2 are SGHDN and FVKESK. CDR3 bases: TGTGCCAGCAGCCAAAACAGCTACTATGGCTACACCTTC. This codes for CASSQNSYYGYTF.

The CDR3 is CSARGSGTHQGTQYF. CDR3 DNA sequence: TGCAGTGCTAGAGGGAGCGGCACCCACCAAGGGACGCAGTATTTT. This chain uses TRBV20-1 with TRBJ2-3, with a weak D call TRBD2 (5 bases). The germline V and J ends were trimmed by 1 base and 9 bases, with 20 bases remaining between them. There are 15 residues in the CDR3. Germline values: CDR1 DFQATT, CDR2 SNEGSKA (reference sequence).

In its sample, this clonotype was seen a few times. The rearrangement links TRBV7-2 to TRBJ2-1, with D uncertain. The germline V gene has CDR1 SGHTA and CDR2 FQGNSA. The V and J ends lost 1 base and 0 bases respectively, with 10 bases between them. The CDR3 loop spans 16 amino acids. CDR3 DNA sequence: TGTGCCAGCAGCTTAGTTCCGGATAGCTCCTACAATGAGCAGTTCTTC. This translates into CASSLVPDSSYNEQFF.

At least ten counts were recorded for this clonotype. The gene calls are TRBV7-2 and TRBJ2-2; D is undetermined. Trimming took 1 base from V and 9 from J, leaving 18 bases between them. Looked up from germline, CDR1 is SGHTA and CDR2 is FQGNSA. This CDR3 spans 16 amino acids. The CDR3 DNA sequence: TGTGCCAGCAGCTTAGGGACGACGGCCGTAGTTCGGGAGCTGTTTTTT. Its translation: CASSLGTTAVVRELFF.

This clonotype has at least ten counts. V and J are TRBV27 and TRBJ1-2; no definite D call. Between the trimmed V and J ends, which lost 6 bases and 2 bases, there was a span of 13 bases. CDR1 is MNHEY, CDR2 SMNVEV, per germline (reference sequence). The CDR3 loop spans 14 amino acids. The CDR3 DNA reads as TGTGCCAGCAGGAGGGAGGGTGGGAACTATGGCTACACCTTC. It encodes CASRREGGNYGYTF.

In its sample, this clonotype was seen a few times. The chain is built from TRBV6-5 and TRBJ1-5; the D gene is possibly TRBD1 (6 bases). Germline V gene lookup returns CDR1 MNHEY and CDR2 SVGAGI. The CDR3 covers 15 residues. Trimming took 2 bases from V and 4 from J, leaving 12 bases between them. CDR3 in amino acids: CASSYREGGNQPQHF. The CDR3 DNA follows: TGTGCCAGCAGTTACAGGGAGGGGGGGAATCAGCCCCAGCATTTT.

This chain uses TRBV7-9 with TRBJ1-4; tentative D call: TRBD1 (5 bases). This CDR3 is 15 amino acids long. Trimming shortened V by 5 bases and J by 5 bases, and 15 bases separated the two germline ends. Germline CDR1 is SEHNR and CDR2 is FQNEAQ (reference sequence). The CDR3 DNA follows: TGTGCCAGCAGCCGACAGAGTCAGAAGAATGAAAAACTGTTTTTT. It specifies CASSRQSQKNEKLFF.

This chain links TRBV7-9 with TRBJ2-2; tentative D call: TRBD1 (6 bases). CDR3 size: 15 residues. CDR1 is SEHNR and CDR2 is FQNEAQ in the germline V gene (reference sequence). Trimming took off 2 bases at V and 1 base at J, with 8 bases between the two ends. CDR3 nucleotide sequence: TGTGCCAGCAGCTTAAGGGGACAGAACACCGGGGAGCTGTTTTTT. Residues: CASSLRGQNTGELFF.

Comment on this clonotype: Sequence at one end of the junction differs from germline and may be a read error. The CDR3 DNA is TGTGCCAGCAGTCCCGGGACAGGGTCCACTGAAACTTTCTTT. Residues: CASSPGTGSTETFF. The chain links TRBV12-3 or TRBV12-4 to TRBJ1-1; 9 bases map to TRBD1. The CDR3 spans 14 residues.

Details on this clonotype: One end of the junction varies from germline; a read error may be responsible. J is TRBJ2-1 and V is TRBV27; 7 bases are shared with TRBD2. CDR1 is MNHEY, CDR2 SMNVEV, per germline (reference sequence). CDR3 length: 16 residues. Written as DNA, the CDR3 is TGTGCCAGCGGGAATATGGGACTACTCGGTTACAATGGGCAGTTCTTC. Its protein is CASGNMGLLGYNGQFF.

CDR3 protein: CASSLLSAGAYNEQFF. CDR3 sequence (DNA): TGTGCCAGCAGCTTACTCTCCGCGGGAGCTTACAATGAGCAGTTCTTC. The chain uses TRBV7-9 and TRBJ2-1, with 7 bases lining up with TRBD2. The V gene end was trimmed by 2 bases and the J gene end by 4 bases; junction bases not matched to a gene: 8. This CDR3 region has 16 residues. CDR1 is SEHNR and CDR2 is FQNEAQ in the germline V gene (reference sequence).

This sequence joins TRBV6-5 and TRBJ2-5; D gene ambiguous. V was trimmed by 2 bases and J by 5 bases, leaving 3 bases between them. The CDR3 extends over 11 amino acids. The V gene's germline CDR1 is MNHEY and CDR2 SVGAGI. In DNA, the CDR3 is TGTGCCAGCAGTTACATCGAGACCCAGTACTTC. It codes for CASSYIETQYF.

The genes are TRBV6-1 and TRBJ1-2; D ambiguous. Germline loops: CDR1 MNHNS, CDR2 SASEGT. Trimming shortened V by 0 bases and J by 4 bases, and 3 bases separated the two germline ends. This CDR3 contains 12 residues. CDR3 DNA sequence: TGTGCCAGCAGTGAAGCAGCCTATGGCTACACCTTC. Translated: CASSEAAYGYTF.

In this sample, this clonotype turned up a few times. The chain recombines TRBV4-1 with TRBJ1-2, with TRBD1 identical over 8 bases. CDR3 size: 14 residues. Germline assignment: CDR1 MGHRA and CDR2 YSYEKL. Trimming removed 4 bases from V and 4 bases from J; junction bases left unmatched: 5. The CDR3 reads CASSLGQGGYGYTF. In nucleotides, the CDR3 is TGCGCCAGCAGCCTCGGACAGGGAGGCTATGGCTACACCTTC.

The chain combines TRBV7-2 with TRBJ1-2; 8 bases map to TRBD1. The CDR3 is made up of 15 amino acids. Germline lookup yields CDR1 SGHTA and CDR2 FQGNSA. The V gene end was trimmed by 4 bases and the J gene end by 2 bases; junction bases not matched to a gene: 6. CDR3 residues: CASSSRTGLNYGYTF. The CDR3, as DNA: TGTGCCAGCAGCTCACGGACAGGGCTGAACTATGGCTACACCTTC.

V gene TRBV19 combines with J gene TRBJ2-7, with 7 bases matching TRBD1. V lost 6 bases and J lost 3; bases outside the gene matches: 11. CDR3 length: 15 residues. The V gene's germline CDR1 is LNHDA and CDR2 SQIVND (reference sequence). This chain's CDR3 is CASRDNIRGNYEQYF. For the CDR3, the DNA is TGTGCCAGTAGGGATAATATCAGGGGGAACTACGAGCAGTACTTC.

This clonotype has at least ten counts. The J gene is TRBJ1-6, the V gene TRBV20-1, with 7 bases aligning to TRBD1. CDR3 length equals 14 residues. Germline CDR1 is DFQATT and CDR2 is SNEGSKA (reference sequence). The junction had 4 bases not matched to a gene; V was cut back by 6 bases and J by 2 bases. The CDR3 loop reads CSANTGAYNSPLHF. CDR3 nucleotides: TGCAGTGCCAATACAGGGGCCTATAATTCACCCCTCCACTTT.

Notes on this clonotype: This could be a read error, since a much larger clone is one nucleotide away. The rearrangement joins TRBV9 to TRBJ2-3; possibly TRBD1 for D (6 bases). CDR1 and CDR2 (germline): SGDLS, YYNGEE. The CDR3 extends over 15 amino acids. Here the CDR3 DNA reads TGTGCCAGCAGCCCGGGATCACAGGGATCAGATACGCAGTGTTTT. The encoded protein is CASSPGSQGSDTQCF.

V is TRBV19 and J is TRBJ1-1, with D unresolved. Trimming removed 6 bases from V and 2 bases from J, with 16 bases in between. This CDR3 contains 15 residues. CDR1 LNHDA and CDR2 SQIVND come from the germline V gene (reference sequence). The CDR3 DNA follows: TGTGCCAGTAGATATAATGGAGGGCCCAACACTGAAGCTTTCTTT. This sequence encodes CASRYNGGPNTEAFF. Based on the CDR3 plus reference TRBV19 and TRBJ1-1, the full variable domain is DGGITQSPKYLFRKEGQNVTLSCEQNLNHDAMYWYRQDPGQGLRLIYYSQIVNDFQKGDIAEGYSVSREKKESFPLTVTSAQKNPTAFYLCASRYNGGPNTEAFFGQGTRLTVV.